Reported below is one T cell receptor (beta chain). Sequencing used immunoSEQ multiplex PCR; TCRdb keeps in-frame clones, though not all of them. The table lists about 190,000 clones, 80% to 90% of them singletons, with 15% to 20% in the top ten. The data were taken from a study of blood T cell repertoires in COVID-19. Study-level background: There were acute and convalescent COVID-19 samples, and they came from the United States, Italy and Spain.

Trimming took off 1 base at V and 10 bases at J, with 15 bases between the two ends. The CDR3 runs 15 residues. Germline-derived CDR1 and CDR2 are SGHTS and YDEGEE. The sequenced material came from peripheral blood. V usage is TRBV5-8 and J usage is TRBJ1-6, with D possibly matching TRBD1 (5 bases). The TCR originated in a human donor in a cohort sampled during active COVID-19. CDR3 in DNA: TGTGCCAGCAGCTTGCGTTCTGGGGCCGGCTCACCCCTCCACTTT. Residues: CASSLRSGAGSPLHF.